This T cell receptor (beta chain) was sequenced during a study of early T cells in non-severe SARS-CoV-2 infection. Study-wide results and caveats: VDJdb-based annotation leaned toward anti-spike CD8 responses and missed private and CD4 specificities.

Turning to this clonotype: The antigen is unknown.

This CDR3 has 15 amino acids. V was clipped by 7 bases and J by 4 bases; unmatched bases: 10. In germline, CDR1 is SEHNR, CDR2 FQNEAQ (reference sequence). Using its own MiXCR run on the 5' RACE reads, TCRdb lists one record per CDR3 protein. The sample lists tens of thousands of distinct CDR3 sequences, around 12% seen once, with roughly 4.2% in the top ten. This sequence was found in an adult who was a healthcare worker with PCR-confirmed SARS-CoV-2 infection or an uninfected control (not recorded which). The genes are TRBV7-9 and TRBJ2-7, with 10 bases lining up with TRBD1. The source material was whole blood. The CDR3 protein is CASIQGPGQGYEQYF. The CDR3 nucleotides read TGTGCCAGCATCCAGGGACCGGGACAGGGGTACGAGCAGTACTTC.